The clone carrying this TCR beta chain was detected only a few times. Using immunoSEQ multiplex PCR, the repertoire was profiled, and TCRdb retains in-frame clones only, with some absent. This table has around 250,000 clones, around 86% appearing once. The entry originates in a study of blood T cell repertoires in COVID-19. On the study more broadly: Some COVID-19 samples were acute and others convalescent; all came from the United States, Italy and Spain.

Recruitment covered about 25 US areas and drew participants whose ages spanned about 18 to 90 years. In assigning cohorts, the study relied on participant-reported clinical history. CDR1 is SGHNT, CDR2 YYREEE, per germline (reference sequence). The V gene lost 5 bases and the J gene lost 0 bases, with 17 bases spanning the gap. The CDR3 totals 16 residues. The sample was PBMCs or T cells enriched from blood (not recorded which). The receptor's source is a woman in her forties or fifties who had recovered from COVID-19. V gene TRBV5-4 combines with J gene TRBJ1-1, with a tentative D call TRBD1 (6 bases). The CDR3 DNA follows: TGTGCCAGCAGTCAGAAAAGGGGGACGGTGAACACTGAAGCTTTCTTT. It is translated as CASSQKRGTVNTEAFF.